This entry is about one T cell receptor (beta chain). Antigen unknown. From the germline J gene comes the end of the CDR3, since the read stops 3 residues before it. These data come from a study of T cells in women clearing cervical HPV infection. Overall study findings and caveats: TRBV6-7 abundance was lower in cases than controls (roughly 0.11% versus 0.16%).

Trimming pared 4 bases from V and 5 bases from J, leaving 5 bases between. Germline CDR1 is DFQATT and CDR2 is SNEGSKA (reference sequence). The CDR3 runs 10 residues. Assay used: immunoSEQ multiplex PCR; TCRdb lists only in-frame clones, some missing. The sample has around 15,000 clones. The TCR comes from a woman aged 18-69 years with a cervical HPV16 infection that either progressed to CIN3+ or cleared (not recorded which). J is TRBJ2-5 and V is TRBV20-1; D remains ambiguous. Input material: blood buffy coat. CDR3 loop: CSANRETQYF. The CDR3 bases that were read are TGCAGTGCTAACCGGGAGACC.